This TCR beta chain emerged from a study of T cell changes during pregnancy in multiple sclerosis. The germline V gene has CDR1 LNHDA and CDR2 SQIVND (reference sequence). This CDR3 region has 15 residues. Trimming left V 3 bases short and J 4 bases short, with 13 bases between. Clones were read by immunoSEQ multiplex PCR, and TCRdb kept only the in-frame ones, dropping some. The repertoire holds about 13,000 clones, with around nine tenths as singletons. This rearrangement joins TRBV19 to TRBJ2-1; D perhaps matches TRBD1 (6 bases). This TCR was sampled from a female donor with multiple sclerosis, enrolled in a pregnancy study. The source material was CD8+ T cells from peripheral blood mononuclear cells, sampled in the first trimester of pregnancy. DNA of the CDR3: TGTGCCAGTAGTATCCAGGGGACGGAGTACAATGAGCAGTTCTTC. Its protein product is CASSIQGTEYNEQFF. The variable domain in full, with the rest retrieved from reference TRBV19 and TRBJ2-1, is DGGITQSPKYLFRKEGQNVTLSCEQNLNHDAMYWYRQDPGQGLRLIYYSQIVNDFQKGDIAEGYSVSREKKESFPLTVTSAQKNPTAFYLCASSIQGTEYNEQFFGPGTRLTVL.